This T cell receptor beta chain was profiled in a study of T cell responses to AZD1222 COVID-19 vaccine. This CDR3 spans 12 amino acids. Trimming took 7 bases from V and 1 from J, leaving 8 bases between them. Germline V gives CDR1 LNHDA, CDR2 SQIVND (reference sequence). TCRdb keeps only in-frame clones here, not all; method: immunoSEQ multiplex PCR. The sample includes more than 140,000 clones, about nine tenths of them seen just once. Whole-study findings and limits: Repertoire sampling happened only post peak T cell response. The number of AZD1222 recipients seropositive at baseline was only 5 to 7.

This clone was counted once. Its target is unknown. The material was peripheral blood, obtained on day 0 of MenACWY control vaccination. V usage is TRBV19 and J usage is TRBJ2-7, with D uncertain. The origin of this receptor is an adult in good health. The CDR3 DNA sequence: TGTGCCAGTACTGGCGGATCCTACGAGCAGTACTTC. Translating it yields CASTGGSYEQYF.